These 9 T cell receptor beta chains share one sample of origin, sequenced in a study of blood T cell repertoires in COVID-19 (dated by TCRdb to between 2020 and 2021). The library was obtained by the immunoSEQ multiplex PCR assay. This immuneACCESS table, as held by TCRdb, lists in-frame sequences with V and J called but not all clones. Of the missing ones, under half trace to an unresolved V gene in checked studies; the others have no known cause. This sample lists about 58,000 clones; approximately 86% were detected once. The ten largest clonotypes hold roughly 7.7% of the sample. Sequencing was done on a sample of peripheral blood. These receptors originate from a woman in her sixties or seventies with active COVID-19.

Only one count was recorded for this clone. The CDR3 region has the DNA TGTGCCAGTAGTCCTATACGGGACACTAGCACAGATACGCAGTATTTT. Translated, it gives CASSPIRDTSTDTQYF. The J gene is TRBJ2-3, the V gene TRBV19, with D possibly TRBD1 on 6 matching bases. The ends were cut back, 5 bases at V and 0 bases at J, with 15 bases in the middle. The CDR3 is 16 amino acids. Looked up from germline, CDR1 is LNHDA and CDR2 is SQIVND (reference sequence).

The genes are TRBV2 and TRBJ1-5; D perhaps matches TRBD1 (5 bases). This CDR3 comprises 15 residues. Germline V lookup: CDR1 SNHLY, CDR2 FYNNEI. Trimming shortened V by 0 bases and J by 4 bases, and 10 bases separated the two germline ends. CDR3 DNA: TGTGCCAGCAGTGAAGCAGTCGGGGGGAATCAGCCCCAGCATTTT. It is translated as CASSEAVGGNQPQHF.

The genes are TRBV15 and TRBJ1-1, with D possibly TRBD1 on 6 matching bases. The CDR3 loop spans 15 amino acids. Germline V gives CDR1 LNHNV, CDR2 YYDKDF (reference sequence). The V end lost 0 bases, the J end lost 6 bases, and 14 bases lay between the germline ends. This CDR3 is CATSREARGAAEAFF. In nucleotides, the CDR3 is TGTGCCACCAGCAGAGAAGCCAGGGGTGCCGCTGAAGCTTTCTTT. Full variable domain (rest looked up from reference TRBV15 and TRBJ1-1): DAMVIQNPRYQVTQFGKPVTLSCSQTLNHNVMYWYQQKSSQAPKLLFHYYDKDFNNEADTPDNFQSRRPNTSFCFLDIRSPGLGDTAMYLCATSREARGAAEAFFGQGTRLTVV.

The rearrangement uses TRBV7-3 and TRBJ2-1; 9 nucleotides align to TRBD2. Unmatched junction bases numbered 12, after V lost 5 bases and J lost 7 bases. Germline assignment: CDR1 SGHTA and CDR2 FQGTGA. The CDR3 loop spans 16 amino acids. CDR3 amino acids: CASSPRPGLASNEQFF. CDR3 coding DNA: TGTGCCAGCAGCCCTCGACCGGGACTAGCATCAAATGAGCAGTTCTTC.

There are a few counts of this clone. A read error may account for a junction end that differs from germline. J is TRBJ2-2 and V is TRBV7-3; 8 bases fit TRBD2. Germline V gene sequence: CDR1 SGHTA, CDR2 FQGTGA. This CDR3 has 16 residues. The CDR3 DNA sequence: TGTGCCAGCAGCGTAACTAGCGGAGATAACACCGGGGAGCTGTTTTTT. Translated: CASSVTSGDNTGELFF. Drawing the rest from reference TRBV7-3 and TRBJ2-2, the complete variable domain is GAGVSQTPSNKVTEKGKYVELRCDPISGHTALYWYRQSLGQGPEFLIYFQGTGAADDSGLPNDRFFAVRPEGSVSTLKIQRTERGDSAVYLCASSVTSGDNTGELFFGEGSRLTVL.

The chain has TRBV19 and TRBJ2-3; TRBD2 is a possible D gene (6 bases). The CDR3 extends over 15 amino acids. Per the germline V gene, CDR1 is LNHDA and CDR2 is SQIVND (reference sequence). The V end was cut by 1 base, the J end by 5 bases, with 13 bases between. The chain's CDR3 is CASSIGDGGRDTQYF. DNA for the CDR3: TGTGCCAGTAGTATAGGAGACGGGGGAAGAGATACGCAGTATTTT.

This chain links TRBV3-1 (or the pseudogene TRBV3-2) with TRBJ2-2, with 8 bases that match TRBD2. Looked up from germline, CDR1 is LGHDT and CDR2 is YNNKEL (reference sequence). After removal of 5 bases from V and 5 bases from J, the junction contained 16 bases not matched to a gene. CDR3 length equals 18 residues. The CDR3 loop is CASSSRRGGGEGTGELFF. CDR3 sequence (DNA): TGTGCCAGCAGCTCCCGCCGGGGGGGCGGGGAGGGGACCGGGGAGCTGTTTTTT.

The chain couples TRBV28 to TRBJ2-7; 10 bases agree with TRBD2. This CDR3 is built from 15 residues. With V trimmed by 5 bases and J by 0 bases, 4 bases remained unmatched. Germline-derived CDR1 and CDR2 are MDHEN and SYDVKM. The CDR3 DNA reads TGTGCCAGCAGTCTCTTAGCGGGAGGCTCCTACGAGCAGTACTTC. Amino acid sequence: CASSLLAGGSYEQYF.

The V and J genes are TRBV5-4 and TRBJ2-1; 8 bases match TRBD2. This CDR3 contains 13 residues. V lost 2 bases to trimming and J lost 9 bases; unmatched junction nucleotides: 4. CDR1 is SGHNT and CDR2 is YYREEE in the germline V gene (reference sequence). The CDR3 DNA is TGTGCCAGCAGCTTAGAAGCGGGAGTTGAGCAGTTCTTC. Residues: CASSLEAGVEQFF.